The 23 T cell receptor beta chains below all came from one sample that was sequenced in a study of shared T cell receptors in the human thymus. The data were produced by immunoSEQ multiplex PCR, yet TCRdb's version contains in-frame clones alone and is incomplete. The profile shows more than 550,000 clones, approximately 87% of them singletons. This sample was shared with a second study, whose subject was human thymus T cells.

The sequenced sample was thymocytes. The source of these receptors is a boy less than two years old with a congenital heart defect.

V and J are TRBV9 and TRBJ2-1; TRBD2 aligns across 13 bases. The CDR3 is 17 residues long. The germline gives CDR1 SGDLS, CDR2 YYNGEE. V dropped 0 bases and J dropped 6; count of bases not matched to a gene: 6. CDR3 protein: CASSVEDGLAGVNEQFF. The CDR3 DNA reads as TGTGCCAGCAGCGTAGAGGACGGACTAGCGGGGGTCAATGAGCAGTTCTTC.

The genes are TRBV9 and TRBJ1-4; the D is unclear. V was cut by 0 bases and J by 3 bases, with 3 bases left in between. The germline V gene encodes CDR1 SGDLS and CDR2 YYNGEE. The CDR3 is 13 residues long. This chain's CDR3 is CASSVGPNEKLFF. The CDR3 DNA reads as TGTGCCAGCAGCGTAGGGCCTAATGAAAAACTGTTTTTT.

V is TRBV5-1 and J is TRBJ2-7; D not certain. Trimming removed 7 bases from V and 2 bases from J, with 16 bases in between. Germline V gene lookup returns CDR1 SGHRS and CDR2 YFSETQ. The CDR3 runs to 14 residues. The CDR3 loop reads CASRHSLTTYEQYF. CDR3 nucleotides: TGCGCCAGCCGCCACAGCCTTACCACCTACGAGCAGTACTTC.

Only a few counts were recorded for this clone. V usage is TRBV6-6 and J usage is TRBJ2-3, with D unclear. CDR3 size: 11 residues. Deletions cut 5 bases from V and 7 bases from J, with 7 bases between. CDR1 is MNHNY and CDR2 is SVGAGI in the germline V gene (reference sequence). CDR3 DNA sequence: TGTGCCAGCAGTAAGCCCCATACGCAGTATTTT. It yields the protein CASSKPHTQYF.

CDR3 in DNA: TGCGCCAGCAGCCAAGACAGGGGGGATTTAGACGAGCAGTACTTC. Amino acid sequence: CASSQDRGDLDEQYF. The rearrangement links TRBV4-1 to TRBJ2-7; perhaps TRBD1 as D (7 bases). There are 15 residues in the CDR3. Germline V gives CDR1 MGHRA, CDR2 YSYEKL. Trimming shortened V by 0 bases and J by 5 bases, and 14 bases separated the two germline ends.

The gene calls are TRBV28 and TRBJ1-2, with D possibly TRBD1 on 5 matching bases. CDR3 length: 14 residues. Germline V gene sequence: CDR1 MDHEN, CDR2 SYDVKM. The V and J ends lost 7 bases and 4 bases respectively, with 16 bases between them. CDR3: CASTEDKGFYGYTF. CDR3 nucleotide sequence: TGTGCCAGCACCGAGGATAAGGGGTTCTATGGCTACACCTTC.

This clone was detected only once. The junction differs from germline at one of its ends, possibly a read error. This chain links TRBV15 with TRBJ2-7, with D hard to call. The length of the CDR3 is 15 residues. From germline, CDR1 is LNHNV and CDR2 YYDKDF (reference sequence). In DNA, the CDR3 is TGTGCCACCAGCGGAGACTTTGGCGAGCGCTACGAGCAGTACTTC. Translated, it gives CATSGDFGERYEQYF.

The sample holds a few counts of this clone. The gene calls are TRBV18 and TRBJ2-1, with D possibly matching TRBD1 (5 bases). The CDR3 loop spans 15 amino acids. With 3 bases removed from V and 8 bases from J, the gap between germline ends came to 17 bases. Germline V lookup: CDR1 KGHSH, CDR2 LQKENI. CDR3 in DNA: TGTGCCAGCTCACCCGGAGACAGATTTCAACATGAGCAGTTCTTC. Amino acids: CASSPGDRFQHEQFF. Full variable domain (outside the CDR3, taken from reference TRBV18 and TRBJ2-1): NAGVMQNPRHLVRRRGQEARLRCSPMKGHSHVYWYRQLPEEGLKFMVYLQKENIIDESGMPKERFSAEFPKEGPSILRIQQVVRGDSAAYFCASSPGDRFQHEQFFGPGTRLTVL.

J is TRBJ1-2 and V is TRBV4-3, with TRBD1 identical over 9 bases. The CDR3 has 15 residues. V lost 4 bases to trimming and J lost 7 bases; unmatched junction nucleotides: 10. CDR1 is LGHNA and CDR2 is YSLEER in the germline V gene. The DNA for the CDR3 is TGCGCCAGCAGCCGACGGGACAGGGATAAATCTGGCTACACCTTC. As protein: CASSRRDRDKSGYTF.

The gene calls are TRBV6-1 and TRBJ1-1; the D is unclear. V lost 5 bases and J 5 bases, leaving 18 bases between the germline ends. Germline V gives CDR1 MNHNS, CDR2 SASEGT. This CDR3 is 15 amino acids long. Here the CDR3 DNA reads TGTGCCAGCAGTACCGGGCCCCGGTCGGGGACTGAAGCTTTCTTT. Its translation is CASSTGPRSGTEAFF.

The chain employs TRBV4-1 and TRBJ1-2; possibly TRBD1 for D (5 bases). Germline loops: CDR1 MGHRA, CDR2 YSYEKL. This CDR3 spans 17 amino acids. Trimming removed 1 base from V and 6 bases from J, with 21 bases in between. DNA for the CDR3: TGCGCCAGCAGCCAAGCTCGCCGTCAACGGGGGGATCATGGCTACACCTTC. Amino acids: CASSQARRQRGDHGYTF.

In the case of this clone: The sample has other DNA sequences that encode this CDR3 too. This chain uses TRBV20-1 with TRBJ2-7, with D possibly TRBD2 on 6 matching bases. CDR3 length: 11 amino acids. V lost 3 bases, J lost 3 bases, and 6 bases lay in between. Germline lookup yields CDR1 DFQATT and CDR2 SNEGSKA (reference sequence). DNA for the CDR3: TGCAGTGCTAGGGGACTCTACGAGCAGTACTTC. It translates to CSARGLYEQYF.

This chain links TRBV5-6 with TRBJ1-4; 7 positions match TRBD1. The CDR3 runs 16 residues. The trim removed 4 bases at V and 0 bases at J, leaving 6 bases unmatched. The germline V gene has CDR1 SGHDT and CDR2 YYEEEE. This CDR3 is CASSRGQDATNEKLFF. The CDR3 DNA is TGTGCCAGCAGCCGTGGACAGGATGCAACTAATGAAAAACTGTTTTTT.

The V call is TRBV2, the J call TRBJ2-4, with 7 bases aligning to TRBD2. The CDR3 totals 17 residues. Losses at the gene ends were 4 bases for V and 0 bases for J; bases not matched to a gene: 9. Germline loops: CDR1 SNHLY, CDR2 FYNNEI. The CDR3: CASSVLAEELAKNIQYF. CDR3 coding DNA: TGTGCCAGCAGTGTCCTAGCGGAGGAACTAGCCAAAAACATTCAGTACTTC.

This clone was detected only once. The V and J genes are TRBV28 and TRBJ2-3, with D possibly TRBD1 on 5 matching bases. V was cut by 2 bases and J by 4 bases, with 10 bases left in between. The CDR3 sequence is 14 residues long. The germline V gene encodes CDR1 MDHEN and CDR2 SYDVKM. In DNA, the CDR3 is TGTGCCAGCAGTTTACTGGACACAGCAGATACGCAGTATTTT. It yields the protein CASSLLDTADTQYF.

The V gene is TRBV5-1, the J gene TRBJ1-4; the D gene is possibly TRBD1 (6 bases). Trimming removed 0 bases from V and 6 bases from J, with 12 bases in between. Looked up from germline, CDR1 is SGHRS and CDR2 is YFSETQ. The CDR3 sequence is 15 residues long. CDR3 region: CASSLAAGAYEKLFF. CDR3 DNA: TGCGCCAGCAGCTTGGCGGCGGGGGCATATGAAAAACTGTTTTTT.

This chain joins TRBV4-3 and TRBJ2-7, with TRBD1 matching over 9 bases. V lost 4 bases and J lost 2; bases outside the gene matches: 6. CDR1 is LGHNA, CDR2 YSLEER, per germline. The CDR3 sequence is 15 residues long. CDR3 sequence reads: CASSRDRDRAYEQYF. CDR3 coding DNA: TGCGCCAGCAGCCGGGACCGGGACAGGGCCTACGAGCAGTACTTC.

The chain employs TRBV21-1 and TRBJ1-1; TRBD1, the table's D call, lacks a check against the DNA. TRBV21-1 is termed a pseudogene. The CDR3 runs to 13 residues. This CDR3 is CARGGTGKPEAFF. The CDR3 coding sequence is TGTGCCAGAGGCGGGACAGGTAAACCTGAAGCTTTCTTT.

This chain uses TRBV10-2 with TRBJ1-3; possibly TRBD1 for D (5 bases). Germline V gene lookup returns CDR1 WSHSY and CDR2 SAAADI. The CDR3 length is 16 residues. Trimming took 0 bases from V and 0 from J, leaving 9 bases between them. This CDR3 reads CASSESEGTSGNTIYF. The CDR3 DNA reads TGCGCCAGCAGTGAGTCGGAGGGGACCTCTGGAAACACCATATATTTT.

This clone was picked up one time. The chain employs TRBV28 and TRBJ2-3, with 8 bases aligning to TRBD2. V dropped 6 bases and J dropped 2; count of bases not matched to a gene: 10. This CDR3 is 16 amino acids long. CDR1 is MDHEN and CDR2 is SYDVKM in the germline V gene. This chain's CDR3 is CASSPVQRESTDTQYF. The DNA for the CDR3 is TGTGCCAGCAGCCCCGTGCAGCGGGAGTCCACAGATACGCAGTATTTT.

The chain couples TRBV28 to TRBJ1-2; no clear D gene. V was pared by 2 bases and J by 6 bases, with 7 bases between. Germline lookup yields CDR1 MDHEN and CDR2 SYDVKM. CDR3 length: 12 amino acids. The CDR3 is CASSLREDGYTF. Here the CDR3 DNA reads TGTGCCAGCAGTTTACGTGAGGATGGCTACACCTTC.

The chain combines TRBV28 with TRBJ2-5; 7 bases line up with TRBD1. The J call is uncertain, as TRBJ2-7 better fits the DNA end. Germline loops: CDR1 MDHEN, CDR2 SYDVKM. The CDR3 covers 13 residues. The CDR3: CASRRQGTYEQYF. The CDR3 coding sequence is TGTGCCAGCAGGAGACAGGGTACCTACGAGCAGTACTTC.

This clone was picked up one time. The chain carries TRBV11-2 and TRBJ2-4, with TRBD1 as a possible D gene (6 bases). V gave up 0 bases and J gave up 0 bases, with 18 bases separating them. The CDR3 is 19 amino acids. Germline values: CDR1 SGHAT, CDR2 FQNNGV. CDR3 sequence: CASSLEIRGPRLAKNIQYF. The CDR3 nucleotides are TGTGCCAGCAGCTTAGAAATCAGGGGTCCCAGACTAGCCAAAAACATTCAGTACTTC.